This TCR beta chain was profiled in a study of brain T cells in children with intractable seizures (dated by TCRdb to about 2021). Background on the whole study: Resected brain tissue from about 50 pediatric epilepsy surgery cases was first screened for immune gene transcripts using a NanoString immunology panel. About 70% of the 12 selected surgery cases also had pre-surgery blood sequenced, which left four cases with brain tissue only. What the research found in general, with its limitations: Viral specificity was inferred solely from CDR3 sequence similarity, and the HCMV serostatus of the patients was not known. Sequencing depth differed between pre- and post-surgery blood, so clones missing from the pre-surgery sample may reflect undersampling.

Trimming costs V 4 bases and J 1 base, and their ends lie 7 bases apart. CDR1 and CDR2, looked up from the germline V gene (reference sequence), are GTSNPN and SVGIG. Taken from cysteine to phenylalanine, the CDR3 has 12 residues. CDR3 DNA only is kept here, 36 bases in frame from base 1. The immunoSEQ assay was applied to genomic DNA to generate the TCR beta chain sequences. Concerning the study's data processing: Any CDR3 sequence that did not begin with the conserved framework cysteine at position 104 was removed by hand. Clonality was calculated as one minus the normalized Shannon's Diversity Index, with values ranging from 0 (maximal diversity) to 1 (oligoclonal). Chi-squared comparison-of-proportions tests assessed whether the same CDR3 differed in frequency between samples, such as brain versus blood. Public clonotypes were identified by searching immuneACCESS, and similarity to known antiviral clonotypes was assessed with the VDJdb browser. Not all clones reach the TCRdb copy of this immuneACCESS table, which keeps in-frame sequences only. Checked studies attribute under half of the gap to unresolved V genes and leave the rest unexplained. V and J calls and clone size are given by that table; D and trimming were obtained from the DNA. This sample holds 300,000 to 400,000 clones; roughly 92% were observed only once. In total, the top ten clones hold 5.7% of the sample.

About this clone itself: Its antigen is unknown. No much larger clone exists at a distance of one base, and base qualities are not known.

This specimen's time point label, per the study, means: blood from clinic visit 5 months post-surgery; TSC patient then seizure free. The surgery cases that showed the highest brain T cell transcript signatures were chosen for TCR beta chain sequencing of brain tissue, and of blood when it was available. Before surgery, the patients had been given at least one anti-epileptic drug. TCR-sequenced patients were children with drug-resistant epilepsy due to tuberous sclerosis complex, focal cortical dysplasia, Rasmussen encephalitis or hemimegalencephaly. Bulk genomic DNA was isolated from unsorted brain tissue and whole blood using the Monarch genomic DNA purification kit.

This clonotype originated in a boy in the first two years of life with tuberous sclerosis and intractable seizures. The chain uses TRBV30 and TRBJ1-2; too little of a D gene remains to name it. The sample in question was peripheral blood, obtained more than 4 months after surgery. The base sequence is TGTGCCTGGAATAGGGATAACTATGGCTACACCTTC. The translation is CAWNRDNYGYTF.